This T cell receptor (beta chain) comes out of a study of T cell repertoires in cytomegalovirus infection (dated by TCRdb to between 2018 and 2021). For context, the study as a whole: Donor HLA type was relevant to the analysis, as public TCR beta signatures indicated carriage of CMV infection together with the matching HLA type. What the study reported, not specific to this receptor: In both this cohort and an independent 352-donor cohort, the cumulative frequency of public TCR beta family members distinguished carriers of CMV infection plus the relevant HLA type. The ex vivo response was dominated by HLA-C-restricted CMV-specific TCR beta clonotypes, which also provided the single most frequent clonotype in two of eight donors.

CDR1 SGHVS and CDR2 FNYEAQ are derived from the germline V gene. The CDR3, from cysteine to phenylalanine, totals 12 residues. Only the CDR3 part of the read is kept: 36 bases, read in frame from the first base. Ends trimmed: V by 3 bases, J by 10 bases; bases unmatched to a gene: 2. This clonotype was detected many times. Its antigen remains undetermined. Per-base qualities were not stored, and no clone one base away is much larger. The listed sequencing device is Illumina HiSeq 1500. TCRdb reprocessing: public reads trimmed at Q25 with fastp, clones called with MiXCR, in-frame beta chains kept. Each CDR3 protein gets just one entry, which takes the most common genes and DNA from the rows behind it. The sample table lists some 150,000 distinct CDR3 sequences, under 8% of them with a count of one. The ten most abundant clones make up approximately 18% of the sample.

The V and J segments used are TRBV7-6 and TRBJ1-1, and TRBD1 matches 10 of the central bases. Material: PBMCs. The receptor was isolated from a human donor in good health (CMV status not recorded). Some clones in this sample may be carry-over from other donors' samples. The CDR3 has the sequence CASSFGQGGAFF. Read as DNA, the sequence is TGTGCCAGCAGCTTTGGACAGGGGGGAGCTTTCTTT.